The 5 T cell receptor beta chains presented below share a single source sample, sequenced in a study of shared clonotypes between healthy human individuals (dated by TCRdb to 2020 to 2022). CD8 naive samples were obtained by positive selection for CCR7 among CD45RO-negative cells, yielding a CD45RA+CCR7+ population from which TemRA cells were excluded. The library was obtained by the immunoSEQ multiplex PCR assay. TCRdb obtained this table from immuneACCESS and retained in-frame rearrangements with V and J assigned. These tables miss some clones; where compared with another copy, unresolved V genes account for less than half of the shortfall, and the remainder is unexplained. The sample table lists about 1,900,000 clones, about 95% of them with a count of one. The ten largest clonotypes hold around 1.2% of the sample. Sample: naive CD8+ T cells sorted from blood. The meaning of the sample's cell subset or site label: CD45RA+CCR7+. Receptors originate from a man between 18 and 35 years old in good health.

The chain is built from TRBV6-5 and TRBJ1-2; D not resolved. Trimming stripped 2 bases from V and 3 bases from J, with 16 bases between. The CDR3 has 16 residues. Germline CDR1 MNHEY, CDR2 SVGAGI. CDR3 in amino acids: CASSYGESGPYYGYTF. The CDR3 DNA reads TGTGCCAGCAGTTACGGGGAAAGCGGGCCATACTATGGCTACACCTTC.

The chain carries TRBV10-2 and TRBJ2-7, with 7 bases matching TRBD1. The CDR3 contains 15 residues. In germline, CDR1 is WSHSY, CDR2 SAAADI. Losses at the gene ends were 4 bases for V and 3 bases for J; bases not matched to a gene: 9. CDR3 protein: CASSVRQGGIYEQYF. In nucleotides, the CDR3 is TGCGCCAGCAGTGTACGACAGGGTGGCATCTACGAGCAGTACTTC.

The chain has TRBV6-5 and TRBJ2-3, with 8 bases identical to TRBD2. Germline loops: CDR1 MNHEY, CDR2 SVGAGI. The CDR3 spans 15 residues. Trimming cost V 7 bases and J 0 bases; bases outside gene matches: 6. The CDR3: CASTELAASTDTQYF. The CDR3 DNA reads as TGTGCCAGCACCGAACTAGCGGCTAGCACAGATACGCAGTATTTT.

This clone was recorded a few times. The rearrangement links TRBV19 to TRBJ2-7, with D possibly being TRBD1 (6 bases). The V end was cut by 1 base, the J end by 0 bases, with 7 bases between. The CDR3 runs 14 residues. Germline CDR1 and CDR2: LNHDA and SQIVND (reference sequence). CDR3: CASSIVDSSYEQYF. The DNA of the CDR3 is TGTGCCAGTAGTATAGTGGACAGCTCCTACGAGCAGTACTTC.

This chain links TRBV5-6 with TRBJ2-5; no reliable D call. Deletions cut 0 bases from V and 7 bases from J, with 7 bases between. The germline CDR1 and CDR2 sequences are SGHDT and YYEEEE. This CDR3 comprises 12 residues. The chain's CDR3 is CASSLGDGTQYF. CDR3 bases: TGTGCCAGCAGCTTGGGGGATGGGACCCAGTACTTC.